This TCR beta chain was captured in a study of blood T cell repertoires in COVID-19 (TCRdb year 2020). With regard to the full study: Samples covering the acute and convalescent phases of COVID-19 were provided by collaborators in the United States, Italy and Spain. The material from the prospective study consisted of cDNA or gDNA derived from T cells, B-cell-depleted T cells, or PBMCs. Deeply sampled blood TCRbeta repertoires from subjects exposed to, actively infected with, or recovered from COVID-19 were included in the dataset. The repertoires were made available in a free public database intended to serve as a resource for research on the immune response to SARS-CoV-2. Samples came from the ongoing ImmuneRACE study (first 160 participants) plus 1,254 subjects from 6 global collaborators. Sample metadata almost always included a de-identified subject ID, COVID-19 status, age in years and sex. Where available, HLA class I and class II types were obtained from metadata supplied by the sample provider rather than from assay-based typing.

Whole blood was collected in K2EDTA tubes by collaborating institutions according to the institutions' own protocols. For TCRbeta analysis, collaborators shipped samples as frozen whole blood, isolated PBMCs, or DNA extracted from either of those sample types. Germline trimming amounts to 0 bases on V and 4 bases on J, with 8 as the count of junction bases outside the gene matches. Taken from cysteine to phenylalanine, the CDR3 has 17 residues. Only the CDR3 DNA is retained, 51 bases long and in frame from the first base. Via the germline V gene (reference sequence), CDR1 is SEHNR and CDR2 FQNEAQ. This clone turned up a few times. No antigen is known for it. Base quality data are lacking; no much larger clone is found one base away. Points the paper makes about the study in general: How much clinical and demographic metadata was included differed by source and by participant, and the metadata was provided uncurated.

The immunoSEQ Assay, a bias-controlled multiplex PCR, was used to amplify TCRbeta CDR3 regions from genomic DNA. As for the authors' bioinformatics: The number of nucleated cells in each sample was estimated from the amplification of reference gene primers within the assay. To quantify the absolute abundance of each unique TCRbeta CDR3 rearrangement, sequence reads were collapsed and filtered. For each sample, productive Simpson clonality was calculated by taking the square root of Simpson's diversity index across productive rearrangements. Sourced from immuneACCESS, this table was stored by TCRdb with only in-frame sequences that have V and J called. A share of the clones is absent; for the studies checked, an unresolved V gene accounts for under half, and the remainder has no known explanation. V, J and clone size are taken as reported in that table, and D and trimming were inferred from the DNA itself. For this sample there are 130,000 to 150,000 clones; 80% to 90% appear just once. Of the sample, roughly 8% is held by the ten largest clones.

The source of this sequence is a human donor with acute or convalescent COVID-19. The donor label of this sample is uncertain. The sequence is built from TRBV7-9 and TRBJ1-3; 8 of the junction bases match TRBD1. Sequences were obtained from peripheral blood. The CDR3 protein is CASSLAGGRGRGNTIYF. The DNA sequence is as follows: TGTGCCAGCAGCTTAGCAGGTGGCAGGGGGCGAGGAAACACCATATATTTT.